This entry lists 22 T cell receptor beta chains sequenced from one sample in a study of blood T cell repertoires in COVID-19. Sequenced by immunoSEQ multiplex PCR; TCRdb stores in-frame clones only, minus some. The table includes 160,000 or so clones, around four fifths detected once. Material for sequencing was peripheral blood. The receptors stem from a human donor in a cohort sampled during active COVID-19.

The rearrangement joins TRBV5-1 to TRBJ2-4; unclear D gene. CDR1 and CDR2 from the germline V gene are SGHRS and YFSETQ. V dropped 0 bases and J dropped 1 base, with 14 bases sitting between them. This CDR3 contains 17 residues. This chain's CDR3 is CASSLEGSFGAKNIQYF. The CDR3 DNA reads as TGCGCCAGCAGCTTGGAAGGTTCCTTCGGGGCCAAAAACATTCAGTACTTC.

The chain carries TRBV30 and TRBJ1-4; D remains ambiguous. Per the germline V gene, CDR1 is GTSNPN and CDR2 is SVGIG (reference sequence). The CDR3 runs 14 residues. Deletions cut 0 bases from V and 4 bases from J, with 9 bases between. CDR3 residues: CAWSVDFSNEKLFF. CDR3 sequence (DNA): TGTGCCTGGAGTGTCGACTTTAGTAATGAAAAACTGTTTTTT.

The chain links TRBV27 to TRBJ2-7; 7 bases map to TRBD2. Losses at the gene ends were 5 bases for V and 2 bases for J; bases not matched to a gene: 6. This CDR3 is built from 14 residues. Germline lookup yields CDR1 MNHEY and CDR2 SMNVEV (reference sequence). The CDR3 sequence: CASSPLAAAYEQYF. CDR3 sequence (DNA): TGTGCCAGCAGTCCGCTAGCGGCAGCCTACGAGCAGTACTTC.

CDR3 coding DNA: TGTGCCAGTAGCGGACAGGGCTACGAGCAGTACTTC. Protein product: CASSGQGYEQYF. This chain connects TRBV19 to TRBJ2-7; 8 bases agree with TRBD1. V gave up 6 bases and J gave up 3 bases; unmatched junction bases: 1. CDR1 is LNHDA, CDR2 SQIVND, per germline (reference sequence). The length of the CDR3 is 12 residues. The whole variable domain, filled in from reference TRBV19 and TRBJ2-7, reads DGGITQSPKYLFRKEGQNVTLSCEQNLNHDAMYWYRQDPGQGLRLIYYSQIVNDFQKGDIAEGYSVSREKKESFPLTVTSAQKNPTAFYLCASSGQGYEQYFGPGTRLTVT.

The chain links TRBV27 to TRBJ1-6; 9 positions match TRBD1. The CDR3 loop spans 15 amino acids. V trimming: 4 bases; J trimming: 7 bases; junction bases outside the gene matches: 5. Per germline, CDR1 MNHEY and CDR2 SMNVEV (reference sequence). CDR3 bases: TGTGCCAGCAGTTCATGGACAGGGGTCAATTCACCCCTCCACTTT. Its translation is CASSSWTGVNSPLHF.

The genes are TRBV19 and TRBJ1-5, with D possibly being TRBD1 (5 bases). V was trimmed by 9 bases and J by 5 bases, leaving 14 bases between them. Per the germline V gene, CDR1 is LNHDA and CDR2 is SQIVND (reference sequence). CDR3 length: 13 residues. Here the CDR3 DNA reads TGTGCCAGCGACGGAGGGGCGGATCAGCCCCAGCATTTT. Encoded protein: CASDGGADQPQHF.

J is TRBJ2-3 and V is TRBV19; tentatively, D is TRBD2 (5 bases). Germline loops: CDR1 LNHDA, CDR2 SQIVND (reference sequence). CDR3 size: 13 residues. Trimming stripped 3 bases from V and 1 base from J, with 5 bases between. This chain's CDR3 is CASSMRGTDTQYF. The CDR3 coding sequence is TGTGCCAGTAGTATGAGGGGCACAGATACGCAGTATTTT.

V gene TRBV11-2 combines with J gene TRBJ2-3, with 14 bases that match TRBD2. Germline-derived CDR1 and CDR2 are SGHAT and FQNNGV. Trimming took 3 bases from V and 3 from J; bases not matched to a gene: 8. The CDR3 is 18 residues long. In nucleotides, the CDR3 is TGTGCCAGCAGCTTCCTCGGGACTAGCGGGAGAGGTACAGATACGCAGTATTTT. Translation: CASSFLGTSGRGTDTQYF.

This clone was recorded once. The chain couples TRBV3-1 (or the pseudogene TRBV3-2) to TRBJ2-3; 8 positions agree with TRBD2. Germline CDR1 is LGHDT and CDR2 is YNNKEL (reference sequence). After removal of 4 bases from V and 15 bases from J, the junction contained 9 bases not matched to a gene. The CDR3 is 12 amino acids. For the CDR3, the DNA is TGTGCCAGCAGCCGGGACCCCGGGACTAGTTATTTT. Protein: CASSRDPGTSYF.

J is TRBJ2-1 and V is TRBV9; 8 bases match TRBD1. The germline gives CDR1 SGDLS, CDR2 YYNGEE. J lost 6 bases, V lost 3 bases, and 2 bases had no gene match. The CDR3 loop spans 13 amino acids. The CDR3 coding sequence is TGTGCCAGCAGCGCCGGACAGGGCAATGAGCAGTTCTTC. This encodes CASSAGQGNEQFF.

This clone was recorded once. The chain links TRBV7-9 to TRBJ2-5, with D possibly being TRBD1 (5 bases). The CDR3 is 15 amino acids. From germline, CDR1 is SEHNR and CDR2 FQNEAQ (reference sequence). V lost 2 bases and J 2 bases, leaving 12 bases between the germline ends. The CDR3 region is CASSLLLTEQETQYF. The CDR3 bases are TGTGCCAGCAGCTTATTGCTGACAGAACAAGAGACCCAGTACTTC.

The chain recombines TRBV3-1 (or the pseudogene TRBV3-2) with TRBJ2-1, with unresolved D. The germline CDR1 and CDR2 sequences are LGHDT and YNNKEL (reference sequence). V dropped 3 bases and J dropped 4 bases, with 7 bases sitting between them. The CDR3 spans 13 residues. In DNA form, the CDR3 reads TGTGCCAGCAGCCAGCGCCCGTACAATGAGCAGTTCTTC. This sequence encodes CASSQRPYNEQFF.

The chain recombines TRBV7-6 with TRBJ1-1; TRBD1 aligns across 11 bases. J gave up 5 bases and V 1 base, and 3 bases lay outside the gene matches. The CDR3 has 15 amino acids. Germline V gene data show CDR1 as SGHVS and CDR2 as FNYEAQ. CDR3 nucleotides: TGTGCCAGCAGCTTAGGGACAGGGGGCTTAACTGAAGCTTTCTTT. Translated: CASSLGTGGLTEAFF.

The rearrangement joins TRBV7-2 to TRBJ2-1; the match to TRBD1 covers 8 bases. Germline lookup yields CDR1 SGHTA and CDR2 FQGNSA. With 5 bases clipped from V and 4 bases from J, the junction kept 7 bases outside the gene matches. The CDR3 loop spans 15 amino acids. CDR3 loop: CASSQRTGSYNEQFF. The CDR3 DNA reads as TGTGCCAGCAGCCAAAGGACAGGGAGTTACAATGAGCAGTTCTTC.

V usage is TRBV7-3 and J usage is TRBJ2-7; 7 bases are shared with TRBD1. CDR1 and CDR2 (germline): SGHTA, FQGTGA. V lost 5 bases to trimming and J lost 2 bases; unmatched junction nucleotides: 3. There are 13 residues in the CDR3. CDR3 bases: TGTGCCAGCAGCCCCGACAGGGCCTACGAGCAGTACTTC. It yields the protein CASSPDRAYEQYF.

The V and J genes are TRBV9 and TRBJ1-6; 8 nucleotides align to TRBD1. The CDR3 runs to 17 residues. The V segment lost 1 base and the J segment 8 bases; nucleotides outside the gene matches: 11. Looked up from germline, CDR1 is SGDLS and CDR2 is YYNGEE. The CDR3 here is CASSVTPGTGIDSPLHF. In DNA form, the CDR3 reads TGTGCCAGCAGCGTAACGCCCGGGACAGGCATCGATTCACCCCTCCACTTT. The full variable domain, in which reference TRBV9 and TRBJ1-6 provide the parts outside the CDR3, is DSGVTQTPKHLITATGQRVTLRCSPRSGDLSVYWYQQSLDQGLQFLIQYYNGEERAKGNILERFSAQQFPDLHSELNLSSLELGDSALYFCASSVTPGTGIDSPLHFGNGTRLTVT.

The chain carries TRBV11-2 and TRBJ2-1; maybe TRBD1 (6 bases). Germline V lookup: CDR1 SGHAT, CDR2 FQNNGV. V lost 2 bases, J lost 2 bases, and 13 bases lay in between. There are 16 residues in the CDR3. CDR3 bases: TGTGCCAGCAGCTTAAGGGGCAGGGGCGCCTACAATGAGCAGTTCTTC. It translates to CASSLRGRGAYNEQFF.

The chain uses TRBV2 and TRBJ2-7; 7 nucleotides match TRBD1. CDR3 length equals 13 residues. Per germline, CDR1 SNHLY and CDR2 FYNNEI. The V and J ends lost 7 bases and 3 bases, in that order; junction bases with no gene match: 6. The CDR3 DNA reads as TGTGCCAGCACCCAGGGACAGCACTACGAGCAGTACTTC. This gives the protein CASTQGQHYEQYF.

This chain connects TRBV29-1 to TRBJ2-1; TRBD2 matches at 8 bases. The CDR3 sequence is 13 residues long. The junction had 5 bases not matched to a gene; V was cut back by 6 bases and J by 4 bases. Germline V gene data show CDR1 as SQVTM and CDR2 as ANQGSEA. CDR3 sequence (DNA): TGCAGCGTCGGGGGGGCGGGATACAATGAGCAGTTCTTC. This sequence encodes CSVGGAGYNEQFF.

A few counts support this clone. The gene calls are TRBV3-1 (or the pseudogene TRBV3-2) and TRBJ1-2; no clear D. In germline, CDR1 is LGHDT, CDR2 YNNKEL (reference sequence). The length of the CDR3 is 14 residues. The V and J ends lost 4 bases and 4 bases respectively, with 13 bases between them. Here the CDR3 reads CASSPSQPGYGYTF. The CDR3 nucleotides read TGTGCCAGCAGCCCCAGTCAACCGGGCTATGGCTACACCTTC.

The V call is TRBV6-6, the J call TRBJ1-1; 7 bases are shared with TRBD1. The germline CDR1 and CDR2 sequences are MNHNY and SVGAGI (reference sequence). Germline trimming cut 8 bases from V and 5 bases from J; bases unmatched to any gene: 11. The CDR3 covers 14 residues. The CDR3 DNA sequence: TGTGCCAGCGCCACTACAGGGGACGGGACTGAAGCTTTCTTT. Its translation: CASATTGDGTEAFF.

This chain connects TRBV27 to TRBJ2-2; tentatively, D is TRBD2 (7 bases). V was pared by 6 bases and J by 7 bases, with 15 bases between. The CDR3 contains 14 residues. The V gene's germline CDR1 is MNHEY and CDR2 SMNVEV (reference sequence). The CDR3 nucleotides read TGTGCCAGCAGGTTCGGGGGGCCCGGCGGGGAGCTGTTTTTT. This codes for CASRFGGPGGELFF.